These T cell receptor beta chains were read from a single sample in a study of T cell repertoires in cytomegalovirus infection. TCRdb recomputed calls from the reads with MiXCR, one row per CDR3 protein. Of approximately 910,000 distinct CDR3 sequences in the sample, roughly a third are singletons; the top ten hold roughly 13%. No antigens are known for them. Sequencing used cultured CD8+ T cells from PBMCs, obtained from culture after CMV antigen stimulation. The receptor source for this set is a human donor in good health (CMV status not recorded). Some clones in this sample may be carry-over from other donors' samples. Both conserved end residues are part of each CDR3. The D gene is left open where the match is weak. Only part of the rows carry a size: once, few, many, or a class if the clone is expanded.

TRBV4-1	TRBJ1-5	16	.	.	CASSQDTGNSNQPQHF	TGCGCCAGCAGCCAAGACACAGGGAATAGCAATCAGCCCCAGCATTTT
TRBV28	TRBJ2-3	13	.	many	CASSFNSQDTQYF	TGTGCCAGCAGTTTTAACAGTCAAGATACGCAGTATTTT
TRBV7-9	TRBJ1-1	17	.	many	CASSFFSGRKGNTEAFF	TGTGCCAGCAGCTTTTTTTCAGGGAGGAAGGGTAACACTGAAGCTTTCTTT
TRBV12-3/TRBV12-4	TRBJ2-1	14	.	many	CASSRRDFFNEQFF	TGTGCCAGCAGTCGCCGGGACTTCTTCAATGAGCAGTTCTTC
TRBV6-1	TRBJ1-5	13	.	.	CASRAEGSQPQHF	TGTGCCAGCAGGGCCGAAGGAAGTCAGCCCCAGCATTTT
TRBV12-3/TRBV12-4	TRBJ1-4	17	TRBD1	.	CASSFESTGGSSEKLFF	TGTGCCAGCAGTTTTGAATCCACAGGGGGCTCTTCTGAAAAACTGTTTTTT
TRBV27	TRBJ1-2	13	.	.	CASSSIPLYGYTF	TGTGCCAGCAGTTCCATCCCCCTATATGGCTACACCTTC
TRBV7-2	TRBJ2-2	16	.	few	CASSLEGGGYPGELFF	TGTGCCAGCAGCTTAGAGGGGGGGGGGTACCCCGGGGAGCTGTTTTTT
TRBV6-2/TRBV6-3	TRBJ2-1	13	.	many	CASSRARVNEQFF	TGTGCCAGCAGTAGAGCCAGGGTGAATGAGCAGTTCTTC
TRBV2	TRBJ1-5	15	.	.	CASSGRGPDNQPQHF	TGTGCCAGCAGTGGGAGAGGTCCGGACAATCAGCCCCAGCATTTT
TRBV12-3/TRBV12-4	TRBJ2-7	12	.	few	CASSDPSYEQYF	TGTGCCAGCAGTGACCCGTCCTACGAGCAGTACTTC
TRBV7-8	TRBJ1-5	13	.	.	CASSLNQGRVSHF	TGTGCCAGCAGCTTGAATCAGGGAAGGGTATCCCATTTT
TRBV6-5	TRBJ2-7	14	.	.	CASSYGGDYYEQYF	TGTGCCAGCAGTTATGGGGGCGATTACTACGAGCAGTACTTC
TRBV6-1	TRBJ2-5	16	.	few	CATERGLAGYQETQYF	TGTGCCACAGAAAGAGGGCTGGCTGGGTATCAAGAGACCCAGTACTTC
TRBV20-1	TRBJ1-5	12	TRBD1	few	CRGTGVNQPQHF	TGCAGGGGGACAGGGGTAAATCAGCCCCAGCATTTT
TRBV2	TRBJ2-2	14	.	.	CASISRAGTGELFF	TGTGCCAGCATAAGCAGGGCGGGTACCGGGGAGCTGTTTTTT
TRBV9	TRBJ2-6	16	.	.	CASSGRFSGGANVLTF	TGTGCCAGCAGCGGTCGCTTCTCCGGAGGGGCCAACGTCCTGACTTTC
TRBV20-1	TRBJ2-1	15	.	.	CGARLPAETYNEQFF	TGCGGTGCTAGATTACCAGCGGAGACCTACAATGAGCAGTTCTTC
TRBV4-3	TRBJ1-6	17	.	.	CASSQDGGESYNSPLHF	TGCGCCAGCAGCCAAGATGGGGGGGAATCCTATAATTCACCCCTCCACTTT
TRBV12-3/TRBV12-4	TRBJ1-2	14	.	.	CASSDLRPVVGYTF	TGTGCCAGCAGTGACCTCCGGCCCGTTGTAGGCTACACCTTC
TRBV24-1	TRBJ2-5	16	TRBD2	few	CATSDFWRGDRETQYF	TGTGCCACCAGTGATTTTTGGCGGGGGGACCGGGAGACCCAGTACTTC
TRBV20-1	TRBJ1-2	16	.	.	CSAGGSARYSNYGYTF	TGCAGTGCAGGGGGGTCAGCCCGCTATTCTAACTATGGCTACACCTTC
TRBV5-1	TRBJ2-7	14	.	.	CASSLPDGSYEQYF	TGCGCCAGCAGCTTACCGGACGGCTCCTACGAGCAGTACTTC
TRBV27	TRBJ2-5	19	TRBD1	.	CASSFTVRRSGQFQETQYF	TGTGCCAGCAGTTTTACGGTTCGTCGCTCGGGACAGTTCCAAGAGACCCAGTACTTC
TRBV6-1	TRBJ2-5	15	.	many	CASAPFPGDQETQYF	TGTGCCAGTGCCCCATTCCCGGGGGACCAAGAGACCCAGTACTTC
TRBV4-2	TRBJ1-1	14	.	.	CASSQHRTVAEAFF	TGTGCCAGCAGCCAGCATCGGACGGTGGCTGAAGCTTTCTTT
TRBV7-8	TRBJ1-1	15	.	.	CASSLSRQAVLEAFF	TGTGCCAGCAGCCTCTCTCGGCAGGCAGTTTTAGAAGCTTTCTTT
TRBV7-3	TRBJ2-1	17	.	.	CASSPLGGARGYNEQFF	TGTGCCAGCAGTCCCCTAGGGGGGGCCAGGGGATACAATGAGCAGTTCTTC
TRBV18	TRBJ1-2	15	.	.	CASSPGTTFNYGYTF	TGTGCCAGCTCACCAGGGACTACGTTTAACTATGGCTACACCTTC
TRBV6-8	TRBJ2-3	21	TRBD1	.	CASSYVNLGPPGTGGVDTQYF	TGTGCCAGCAGTTACGTAAATCTGGGTCCACCCGGGACAGGGGGCGTAGATACGCAGTATTTT
TRBV7-2	TRBJ2-4	16	.	many	CASSPLTRSAKNIQYF	TGTGCCAGCAGCCCCCTGACTAGATCGGCCAAAAACATTCAGTACTTC
TRBV27	TRBJ2-7	14	TRBD1	.	CASSVTGVGYEQYF	TGTGCCAGCAGTGTAACAGGGGTTGGCTACGAGCAGTACTTC
TRBV12-3/TRBV12-4	TRBJ2-1	14	TRBD1	few	CASSFQGALDEQFF	TGTGCCAGCAGTTTCCAGGGGGCGCTCGATGAGCAGTTCTTC
TRBV20-1	TRBJ1-2	13	.	.	CSARDSLPGGYTF	TGCAGTGCTAGAGATTCCCTGCCCGGTGGCTACACCTTC
TRBV6-2/TRBV6-3	TRBJ2-1	15	TRBD2	few	CASSYYSGVYNEQFF	TGTGCCAGCAGTTACTATAGCGGGGTCTACAATGAGCAGTTCTTC
TRBV6-5	TRBJ2-1	13	.	.	CANSYLMANEQFF	TGTGCCAACAGTTACCTAATGGCCAATGAGCAGTTCTTC
TRBV20-1	TRBJ2-2	14	.	.	CSAQDWTNTGELFF	TGCAGTGCTCAGGACTGGACGAACACCGGGGAGCTGTTTTTT
TRBV5-1	TRBJ2-3	16	.	once	CASSLWGGATTDTQYF	TGCGCCAGCAGCTTGTGGGGGGGGGCCACCACAGATACGCAGTATTTT
TRBV7-8	TRBJ2-1	13	.	few	CASSLEWTAAEFF	TGTGCCAGCAGCTTAGAATGGACCGCGGCGGAGTTCTTC
TRBV7-8	TRBJ1-1	15	.	once	CASSSRGVMNAEAFF	TGTGCCAGCAGCTCAAGGGGCGTTATGAATGCTGAAGCTTTCTTT
TRBV12-3/TRBV12-4	TRBJ2-1	13	TRBD2	.	CASSFALAGVQFF	TGTGCCAGCAGTTTTGCGCTAGCGGGGGTGCAGTTCTTC
TRBV27	TRBJ2-1	14	.	.	CASSFTGGAYEQFF	TGTGCCAGCAGTTTTACCGGGGGCGCCTATGAGCAGTTCTTC
TRBV25-1	TRBJ1-1	15	.	once	CASSEWAEMNTEAFF	TGTGCCAGCAGTGAATGGGCGGAGATGAACACTGAAGCTTTCTTT
TRBV10-2	TRBJ2-1	14	.	.	CASSEEQQGNEQFF	TGCGCCAGCAGTGAGGAGCAACAGGGTAATGAGCAGTTCTTC
TRBV3-1	TRBJ2-5	14	.	few	CASSLPLAQETQYF	TGTGCCAGCAGCCTCCCCCTAGCACAAGAGACCCAGTACTTC
TRBV7-6	TRBJ2-1	14	TRBD2	few	CASSPGLGPNEQFF	TGTGCCAGCAGCCCGGGACTAGGGCCCAATGAGCAGTTCTTC